These 6 T cell receptor beta chains came from one sample sequenced in a study of blood T cell repertoires in COVID-19. Clones were sequenced by immunoSEQ multiplex PCR, and TCRdb holds only the in-frame ones, with some missing. In the table there are more than 200,000 clones, roughly 84% of which are singletons. The sequencing sample was made of PBMCs or T cells enriched from blood (not recorded which). The receptors derive from a young man in a cohort exposed to, infected with or recovered from COVID-19 (not recorded which).

The rearrangement uses TRBV6-5 and TRBJ2-7, with a possible D match to TRBD2 (6 bases). CDR3 length: 15 amino acids. Germline V gives CDR1 MNHEY, CDR2 SVGAGI. V was trimmed by 0 bases and J by 2 bases, leaving 11 bases between them. CDR3 region: CASSYSWRGPYEQYF. The CDR3 region has the DNA TGTGCCAGCAGTTACTCGTGGAGGGGCCCCTACGAGCAGTACTTC.

In DNA, the CDR3 is TGTGCCAGCAGCGTCGGGACAGGGAACACCGGGGAGCTGTTTTTT. Amino acids: CASSVGTGNTGELFF. The rearrangement uses TRBV9 and TRBJ2-2; 8 nucleotides match TRBD1. This CDR3 spans 15 amino acids. From germline, CDR1 is SGDLS and CDR2 YYNGEE. V lost 2 bases and J lost 1; bases outside the gene matches: 1.

V is TRBV20-1 and J is TRBJ2-1; possibly TRBD2 for D (6 bases). The V gene's germline CDR1 is DFQATT and CDR2 SNEGSKA (reference sequence). This CDR3 contains 16 residues. Trimming took off 3 bases at V and 4 bases at J, with 19 bases between the two ends. Written as DNA, the CDR3 is TGCAGTGCTAGTAACCCCAGAAGCGGGCTATACAATGAGCAGTTCTTC. Protein: CSASNPRSGLYNEQFF.

The V call is TRBV9, the J call TRBJ2-7; possibly TRBD2 for D (5 bases). Looked up from germline, CDR1 is SGDLS and CDR2 is YYNGEE. The CDR3 extends over 15 amino acids. The V end lost 0 bases, the J end lost 1 base, and 11 bases lay between the germline ends. In DNA form, the CDR3 reads TGTGCCAGCAGCGTAGGTGCGGGTTTTTCCTACGAGCAGTACTTC. Translation gives CASSVGAGFSYEQYF.

V and J are TRBV6-6 and TRBJ2-2, with TRBD1 as a possible D gene (6 bases). The CDR3 extends over 15 amino acids. Germline V gene lookup returns CDR1 MNHNY and CDR2 SVGAGI (reference sequence). V lost 2 bases to trimming and J lost 3 bases, with 10 bases between them. The CDR3 loop reads CASSYTGRDTGELFF. The CDR3 DNA reads as TGTGCCAGCAGTTACACAGGGCGCGACACCGGGGAGCTGTTTTTT.

This chain links TRBV7-9 with TRBJ2-5; maybe TRBD1 (8 bases). The CDR3 is 15 residues long. V was shortened by 5 bases and J by 5 bases, with 18 bases between the two germline ends. CDR1 is SEHNR and CDR2 is FQNEAQ in the germline V gene (reference sequence). This CDR3 reads CASSVTGEGWETQYF. The CDR3 DNA reads TGTGCCAGCAGCGTGACAGGGGAGGGGTGGGAGACCCAGTACTTC.